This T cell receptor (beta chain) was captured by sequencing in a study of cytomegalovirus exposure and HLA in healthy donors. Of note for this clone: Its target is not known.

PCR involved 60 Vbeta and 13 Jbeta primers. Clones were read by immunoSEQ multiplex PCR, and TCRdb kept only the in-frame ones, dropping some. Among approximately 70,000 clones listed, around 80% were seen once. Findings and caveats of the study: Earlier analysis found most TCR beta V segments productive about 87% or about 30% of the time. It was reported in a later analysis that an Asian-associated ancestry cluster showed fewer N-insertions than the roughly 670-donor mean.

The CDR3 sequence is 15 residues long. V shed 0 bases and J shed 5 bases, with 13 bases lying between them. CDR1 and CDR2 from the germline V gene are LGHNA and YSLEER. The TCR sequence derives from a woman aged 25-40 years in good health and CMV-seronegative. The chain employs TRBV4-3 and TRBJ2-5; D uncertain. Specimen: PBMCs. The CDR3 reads CASSQDGTLRETQYF. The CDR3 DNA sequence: TGCGCCAGCAGCCAAGATGGAACCTTGAGGGAGACCCAGTACTTC.